This is a list of T cell receptor beta chains from one sample in a study of cytomegalovirus exposure and HLA in healthy donors. The data were produced by immunoSEQ multiplex PCR, yet TCRdb's version contains in-frame clones alone and is incomplete. The sample carries under 200,000 clones, 82% recorded once. Sequenced material: PBMCs. The source is a girl aged 5 to 17 in good health and CMV-seropositive. Both conserved end residues are part of each CDR3. A D gene is named only where the DNA matches it firmly. Expanded clones get a size class; other rows say once, few or many, or leave the size out.

NA TRBD1 14 TRBJ2-3 TRBV18 TGTGCCAGCTCACCAAGGACAGGGAGGGATACGCAGTATTTT CASSPRTGRDTQYF
NA TRBD1 13 TRBJ1-2 TRBV19 TGTGCCAGCTTAGACAGGGCGTCTTATGGCTACACCTTC CASLDRASYGYTF
NA TRBD2 16 TRBJ2-7 TRBV25-1 TGTGCCAGCAGTGCCGGACTAGCCTGGGGCAACTACGAGCAGTACTTC CASSAGLAWGNYEQYF
NA TRBD2 13 TRBJ2-2 TRBV29-1 TGCAGCGGTAGCGGGAGCTACACCGGGGAGCTGTTTTTT CSGSGSYTGELFF
once NA 11 TRBJ2-7 TRBV29-1 TGCAGCGTTGAAATTTACTACGAGCAGTACTTC CSVEIYYEQYF
NA TRBD2 18 TRBJ2-1 TRBV4-2 TGTGCCAGCAGCCAAGGGGTAGTAGCGGGGAGTCCCTACAATGAGCAGTTCTTC CASSQGVVAGSPYNEQFF
once TRBD1 18 TRBJ2-3 TRBV18 TGTGCCAGCTCACCACTGGTCAGGGGGCGATCCAGCACAGATACGCAGTATTTT CASSPLVRGRSSTDTQYF
NA TRBD1 15 TRBJ1-1 TRBV11-2 TGTGCCAGCAGCTTAGTCGAGGGGGCGGACACTGAAGCTTTCTTT CASSLVEGADTEAFF
NA TRBD1 15 TRBJ1-1 TRBV30 TGTGCCTGGAGTGTACTCCCGGACAGGGTCACTGAAGCTTTCTTT CAWSVLPDRVTEAFF
NA TRBD1 15 TRBJ1-1 TRBV9 TGTGCCAGCAGCGGGGACAGGATAATGAACACTGAAGCTTTCTTT CASSGDRIMNTEAFF
NA TRBD2 17 TRBJ2-3 TRBV9 TGTGCCAGCAGCTCCGCTCAGCGCGGGGGGGCAACAGATACGCAGTATTTT CASSSAQRGGATDTQYF
NA NA 16 TRBJ2-1 TRBV4-1 TGCGCCAGCAGCCAAATGACAGGTCGCTCCTACAATGAGCAGTTCTTC CASSQMTGRSYNEQFF
NA NA 13 TRBJ1-3 TRBV27 TGTGCCAGCAGTTTAGCGGGGAGTAACACCATATATTTT CASSLAGSNTIYF
NA TRBD2 16 TRBJ2-2 TRBV7-6 TGTGCCAGCAGCTTGGGCCTAGCGGGGGACACCGGGGAGCTGTTTTTT CASSLGLAGDTGELFF
NA NA 16 TRBJ2-3 TRBV28 TGTGCCAGCAGTCCCCGGGGTGGTAGCGGCACAGATACGCAGTATTTT CASSPRGGSGTDTQYF
NA TRBD1 14 TRBJ1-1 TRBV27 TGTGCCAGCAGCCCCGGGACAGTAGGCTATAGGGCTTTCTTT CASSPGTVGYRAFF
few NA 15 TRBJ2-7 TRBV28 TGTGCCAGCAGCCGAGGGGGGGGCCTAACCTACGAGCAGTACTTC CASSRGGGLTYEQYF
NA NA 11 TRBJ2-7 TRBV2 TGTGCCAGCAGTCCAGCCTACGAGCAGTACTTC CASSPAYEQYF
few TRBD1 15 TRBJ1-2 TRBV28 TGTGCCAGCAGTTTGACCGGGACAGGTATCTCTGGCTACACCTTC CASSLTGTGISGYTF
NA TRBD2 16 TRBJ2-3 TRBV7-2 TGTGCCAGCAGCGACGGACTAGCGGGCTACACAGATACGCAGTATTTT CASSDGLAGYTDTQYF
NA NA 13 TRBJ2-7 TRBV5-4 TGTGCCAGCAGCTTGGGCACACAATACGAGCAGTACTTC CASSLGTQYEQYF
NA TRBD1 15 TRBJ2-6 TRBV5-1 TGCGCCAGCAGCGGGACAGTACCAGGGGCCAACGTCCTGACTTTC CASSGTVPGANVLTF
NA TRBD1 15 TRBJ2-5 TRBV9 TGTGCCAGCAGCGCTCTTACCGGGACAGGGGGGACCCAGTACTTC CASSALTGTGGTQYF
NA TRBD2 15 TRBJ2-7 TRBV10-2 TGCGCCAGCGGGTGGAAGGGGACTAGAGCCTACGAGCAGTACTTC CASGWKGTRAYEQYF
NA NA 13 TRBJ2-7 TRBV19 TGTGCCAGTAGGTCTGCAGGGGCCTACGAGCAGTACTTC CASRSAGAYEQYF